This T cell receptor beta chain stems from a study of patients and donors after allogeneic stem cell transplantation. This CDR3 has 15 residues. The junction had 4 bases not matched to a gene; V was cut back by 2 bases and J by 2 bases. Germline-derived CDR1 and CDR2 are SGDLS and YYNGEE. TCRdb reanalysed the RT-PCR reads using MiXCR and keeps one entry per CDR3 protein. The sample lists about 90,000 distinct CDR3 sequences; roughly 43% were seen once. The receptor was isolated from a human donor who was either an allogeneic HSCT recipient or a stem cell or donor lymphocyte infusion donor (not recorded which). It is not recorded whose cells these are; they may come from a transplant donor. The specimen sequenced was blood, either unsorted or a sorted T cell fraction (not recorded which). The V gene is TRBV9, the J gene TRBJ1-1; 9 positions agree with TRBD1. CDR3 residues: CASSVGGQGNTEAFF. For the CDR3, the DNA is TGTGCCAGCAGCGTGGGGGGACAGGGCAACACTGAAGCTTTCTTT. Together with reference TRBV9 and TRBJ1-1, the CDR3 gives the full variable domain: DSGVTQTPKHLITATGQRVTLRCSPRSGDLSVYWYQQSLDQGLQFLIQYYNGEERAKGNILERFSAQQFPDLHSELNLSSLELGDSALYFCASSVGGQGNTEAFFGQGTRLTVV.